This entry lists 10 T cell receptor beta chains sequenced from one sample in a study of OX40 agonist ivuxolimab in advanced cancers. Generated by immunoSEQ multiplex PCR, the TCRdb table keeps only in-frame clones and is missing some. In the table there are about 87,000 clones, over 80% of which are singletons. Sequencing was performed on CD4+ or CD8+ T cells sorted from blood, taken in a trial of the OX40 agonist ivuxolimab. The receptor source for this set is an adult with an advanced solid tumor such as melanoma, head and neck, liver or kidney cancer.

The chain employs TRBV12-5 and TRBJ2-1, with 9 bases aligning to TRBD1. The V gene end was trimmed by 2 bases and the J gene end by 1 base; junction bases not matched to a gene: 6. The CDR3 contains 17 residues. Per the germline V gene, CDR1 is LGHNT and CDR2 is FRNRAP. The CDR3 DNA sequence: TGTGCTAGTGGTTTGCTTGAGACAGGGGGATCCTACAATGAGCAGTTCTTC. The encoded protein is CASGLLETGGSYNEQFF.

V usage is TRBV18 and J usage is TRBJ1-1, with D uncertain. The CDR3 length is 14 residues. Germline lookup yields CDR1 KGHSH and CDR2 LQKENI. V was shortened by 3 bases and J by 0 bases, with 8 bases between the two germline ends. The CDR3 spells CASSPVTVNTEAFF. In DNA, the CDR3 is TGTGCCAGCTCACCCGTGACGGTGAACACTGAAGCTTTCTTT. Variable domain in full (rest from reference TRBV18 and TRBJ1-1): NAGVMQNPRHLVRRRGQEARLRCSPMKGHSHVYWYRQLPEEGLKFMVYLQKENIIDESGMPKERFSAEFPKEGPSILRIQQVVRGDSAAYFCASSPVTVNTEAFFGQGTRLTVV.

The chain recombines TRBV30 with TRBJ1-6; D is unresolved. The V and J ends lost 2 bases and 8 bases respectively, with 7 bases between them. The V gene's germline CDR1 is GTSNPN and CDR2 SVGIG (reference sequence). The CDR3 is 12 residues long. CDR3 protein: CAWSLQYSPLHF. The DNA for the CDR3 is TGTGCCTGGAGTCTCCAGTATTCACCCCTCCACTTT.

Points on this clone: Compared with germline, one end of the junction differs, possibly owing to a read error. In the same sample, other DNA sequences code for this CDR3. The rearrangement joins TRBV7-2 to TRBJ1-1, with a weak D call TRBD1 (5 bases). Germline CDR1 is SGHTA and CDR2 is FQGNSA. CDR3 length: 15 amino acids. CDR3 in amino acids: CASSRAGSWNTEAFF. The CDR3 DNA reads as TGTGCCAGCAGCAGGGCAGGGTCTTGGAACACTGAAGCCTTCTTT.

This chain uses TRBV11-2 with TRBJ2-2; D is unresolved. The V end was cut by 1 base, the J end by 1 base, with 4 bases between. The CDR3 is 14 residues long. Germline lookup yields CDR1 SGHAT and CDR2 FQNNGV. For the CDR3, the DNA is TGTGCCAGCAGCTTAGGCCAGAACACCGGGGAGCTGTTTTTT. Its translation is CASSLGQNTGELFF.

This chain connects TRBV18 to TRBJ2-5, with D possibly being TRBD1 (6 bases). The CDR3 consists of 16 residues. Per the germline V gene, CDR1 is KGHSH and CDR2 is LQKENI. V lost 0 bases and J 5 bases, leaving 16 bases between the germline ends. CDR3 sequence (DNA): TGTGCCAGCTCACCACCGGGGGCGCCGGAGGTCGAGACCCAGTACTTC. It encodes CASSPPGAPEVETQYF.

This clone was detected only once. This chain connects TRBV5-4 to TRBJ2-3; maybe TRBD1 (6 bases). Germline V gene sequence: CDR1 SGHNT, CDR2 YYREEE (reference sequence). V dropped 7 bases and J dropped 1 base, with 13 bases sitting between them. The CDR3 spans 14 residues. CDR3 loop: CASQNRDGTDTQYF. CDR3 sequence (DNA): TGTGCCAGCCAAAACAGGGATGGCACAGATACGCAGTATTTT.

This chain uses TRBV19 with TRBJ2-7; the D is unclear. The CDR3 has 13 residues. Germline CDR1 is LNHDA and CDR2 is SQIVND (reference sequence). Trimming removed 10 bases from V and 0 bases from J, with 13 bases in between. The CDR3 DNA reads TGTGCCACCGAGGATGCGGCCTCCTACGAGCAGTACTTC. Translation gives CATEDAASYEQYF.

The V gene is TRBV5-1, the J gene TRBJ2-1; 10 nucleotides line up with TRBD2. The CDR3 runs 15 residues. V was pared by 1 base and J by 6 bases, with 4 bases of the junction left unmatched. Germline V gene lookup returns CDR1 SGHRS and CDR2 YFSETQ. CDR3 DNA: TGCGCCAGCAGCTTGCGAGCGGGGGGGCCCAATGAGCAGTTCTTC. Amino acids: CASSLRAGGPNEQFF.

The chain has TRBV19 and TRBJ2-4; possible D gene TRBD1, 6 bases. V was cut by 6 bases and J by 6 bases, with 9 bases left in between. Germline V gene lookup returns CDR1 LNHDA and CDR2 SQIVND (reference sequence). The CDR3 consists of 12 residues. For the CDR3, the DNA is TGTGCCAGTAGACAGGGAAGAAACATTCAGTACTTC. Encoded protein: CASRQGRNIQYF.